Described below is a single T cell receptor beta chain sequence and its context. These data belong to a study of blood T cell repertoires in COVID-19. Sequencing was performed with immunoSEQ multiplex PCR; in TCRdb, only in-frame clones are kept and a portion is missing. The sample contains fewer than 300,000 clones, approximately 84% of which appear only once. The sequencing sample was made of peripheral blood. This receptor was obtained from a human donor with COVID-19, enrolled during active disease. The donor label of this sample is uncertain.

For the CDR3, the DNA is TGCGCCAGCAGTGAGTCCGGCAGGACCTACGAGCAGTACTTC. This translates into CASSESGRTYEQYF. J is TRBJ2-7 and V is TRBV10-1, with D unclear. V lost 0 bases, J lost 2 bases, and 8 bases lay in between. Germline CDR1 reads WNHNN; CDR2 reads SYGVQD (reference sequence). This CDR3 has 14 amino acids.